This record covers a single TCR beta chain. Its matching antigen is unknown. The source of the sample is a study of T cell responses to AZD1222 COVID-19 vaccine. Profiling relied on immunoSEQ multiplex PCR, and the TCRdb table lists in-frame clones only, not all of them. The data contain more than 65,000 clones, 78% of them singletons. The CDR3 runs to 14 residues. Germline V gives CDR1 GTSNPN, CDR2 SVGIG (reference sequence). The junction had 4 bases not matched to a gene; V was cut back by 2 bases and J by 4 bases. Broader study findings: CD4 TCRs associated with vaccination spanned spike, dominating at 160-218 and 743-854. Baseline testing showed seropositivity in only six or seven AZD1222 recipients.

Specimen: peripheral blood, collected on day 0 of AZD1222 vaccination. The chain is built from TRBV30 and TRBJ1-5; TRBD1 matches at 8 bases. The receptor comes from an adult in good health. The CDR3 spells CAWSPRQGNQPQHF. The CDR3 nucleotides are TGTGCCTGGAGTCCCAGACAGGGGAATCAGCCCCAGCATTTT.